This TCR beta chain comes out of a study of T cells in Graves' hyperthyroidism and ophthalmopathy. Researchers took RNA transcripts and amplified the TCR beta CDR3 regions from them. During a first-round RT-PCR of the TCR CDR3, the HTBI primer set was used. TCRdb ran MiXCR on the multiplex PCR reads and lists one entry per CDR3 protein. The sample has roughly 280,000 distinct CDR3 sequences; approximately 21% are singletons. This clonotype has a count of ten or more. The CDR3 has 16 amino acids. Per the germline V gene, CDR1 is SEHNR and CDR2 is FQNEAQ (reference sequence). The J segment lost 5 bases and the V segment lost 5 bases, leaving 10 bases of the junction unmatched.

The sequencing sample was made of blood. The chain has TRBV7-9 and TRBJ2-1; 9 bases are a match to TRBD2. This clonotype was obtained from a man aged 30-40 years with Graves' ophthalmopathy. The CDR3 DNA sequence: TGTGCCAGCAGCCCAGGGGCGGGAGGGCCGGACAATGAGCAGTTCTTC. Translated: CASSPGAGGPDNEQFF.